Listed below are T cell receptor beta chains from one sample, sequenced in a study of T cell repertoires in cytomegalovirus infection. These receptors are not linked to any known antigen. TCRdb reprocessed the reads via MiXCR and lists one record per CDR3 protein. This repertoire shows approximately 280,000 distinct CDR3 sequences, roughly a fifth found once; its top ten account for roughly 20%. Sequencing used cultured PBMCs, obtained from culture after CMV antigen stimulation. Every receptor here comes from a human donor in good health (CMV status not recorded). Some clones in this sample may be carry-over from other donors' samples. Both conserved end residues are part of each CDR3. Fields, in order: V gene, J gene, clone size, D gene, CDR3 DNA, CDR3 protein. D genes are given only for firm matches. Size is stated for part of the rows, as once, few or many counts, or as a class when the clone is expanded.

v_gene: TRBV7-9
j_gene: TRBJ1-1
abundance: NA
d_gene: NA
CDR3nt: TGTGCCAGCAGACAACTTGATACTGAAGCTTTCTTT
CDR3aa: CASRQLDTEAFF

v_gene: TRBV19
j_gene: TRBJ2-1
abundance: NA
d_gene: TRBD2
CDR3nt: TGTGCCAGTAGTATAGGACTAGCGGGAGCGGGGAATGAGCAGTTCTTC
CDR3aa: CASSIGLAGAGNEQFF

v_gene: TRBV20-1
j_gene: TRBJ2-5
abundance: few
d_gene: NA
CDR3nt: TGCAGTGCTCCCCCACGGGGCGGCTACCAAGAGACCCAGTACTTC
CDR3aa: CSAPPRGGYQETQYF

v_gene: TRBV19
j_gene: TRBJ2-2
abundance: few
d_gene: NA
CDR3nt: TGTGCCAGTACTGGCCCGCTTACCATTGGCACCGGGGAGCTGTTTTTT
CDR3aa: CASTGPLTIGTGELFF

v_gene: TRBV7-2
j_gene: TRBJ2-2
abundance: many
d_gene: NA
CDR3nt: TGTGCCAGCAGCTTAGCCCATCCCACCGGGGAGCTGTTTTTT
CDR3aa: CASSLAHPTGELFF

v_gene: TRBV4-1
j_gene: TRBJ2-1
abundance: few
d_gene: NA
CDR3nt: TGCGCCAGCAGCCCCCTCGGAGAGCGGAGTTACAATGAGCAGTTCTTC
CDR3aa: CASSPLGERSYNEQFF

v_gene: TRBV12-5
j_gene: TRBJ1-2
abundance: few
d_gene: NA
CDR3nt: TGTGCTAGTGGTTTGGTATCGGGTCAAGGCTACACCTTC
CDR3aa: CASGLVSGQGYTF

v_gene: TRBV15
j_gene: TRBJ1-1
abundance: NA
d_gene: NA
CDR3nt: TGTGCCACAGGAGTGAACACTGAAGCTTTCTTT
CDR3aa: CATGVNTEAFF

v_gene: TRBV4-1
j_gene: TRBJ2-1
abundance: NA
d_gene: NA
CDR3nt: TGCGCCAGCAGCCCCCGCGACAACAATGAGCAGTTCTTC
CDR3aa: CASSPRDNNEQFF

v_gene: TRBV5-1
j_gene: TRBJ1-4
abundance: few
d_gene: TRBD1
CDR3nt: TGCGCCAGCAACCCGACAGGGACGAGTACGAATGAAAAACTGTTTTTT
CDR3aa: CASNPTGTSTNEKLFF

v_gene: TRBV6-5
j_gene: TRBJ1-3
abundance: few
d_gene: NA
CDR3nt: TGTGCCAGCAGTTACCGTGCGACAGCTCCCCACGTCCACACCATATATTTT
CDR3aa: CASSYRATAPHVHTIYF

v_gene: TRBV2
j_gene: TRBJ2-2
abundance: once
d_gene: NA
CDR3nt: TGTGCCAGCAGGTCGGGAACACTAGGTTTCGGGGAGCTGTTTTTT
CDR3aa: CASRSGTLGFGELFF

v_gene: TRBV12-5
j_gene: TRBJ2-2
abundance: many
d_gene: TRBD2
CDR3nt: TGTGCTAGTGGTTTGAACGCGGGAGGCCCCGGGGGCACCGGGGAGCTGTTTTTT
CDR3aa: CASGLNAGGPGGTGELFF

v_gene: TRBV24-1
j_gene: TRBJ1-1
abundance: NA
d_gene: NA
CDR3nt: TGTGCCACCGTGGACAGCAGTAACACTGAAGCTTTCTTT
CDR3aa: CATVDSSNTEAFF

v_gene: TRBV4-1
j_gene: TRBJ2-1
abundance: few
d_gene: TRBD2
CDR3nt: TGCGCCAGCAGACCGACCGCTGGACTAGCGGGCGGAGGTGAGCAGTTCTTC
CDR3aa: CASRPTAGLAGGGEQFF

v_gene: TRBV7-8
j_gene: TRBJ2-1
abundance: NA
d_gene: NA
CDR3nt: TGTGCCAGCAGCTCGACAGGCAATGAGCAGTTCTTC
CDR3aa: CASSSTGNEQFF

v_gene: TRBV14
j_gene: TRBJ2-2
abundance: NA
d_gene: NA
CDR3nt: TGTGCCAGCAGCCAAGGGACAGATTACACCGGGGAGCTGTTTTTT
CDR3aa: CASSQGTDYTGELFF

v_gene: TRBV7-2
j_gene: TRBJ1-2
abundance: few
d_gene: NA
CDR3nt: TGTGCCAGCGCGGACGGCACCTATGGCTACACCTTC
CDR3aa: CASADGTYGYTF

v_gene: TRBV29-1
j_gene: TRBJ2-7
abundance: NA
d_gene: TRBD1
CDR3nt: TGCAGCGTCGGACAGGCCCAAAGCGACGAGCAGTACTTC
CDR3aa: CSVGQAQSDEQYF

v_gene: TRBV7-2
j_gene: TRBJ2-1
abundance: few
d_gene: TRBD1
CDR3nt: TGTGCCAGCAGCTTAACAGGGGGCCCAAACAATGAGCAGTTCTTC
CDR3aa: CASSLTGGPNNEQFF

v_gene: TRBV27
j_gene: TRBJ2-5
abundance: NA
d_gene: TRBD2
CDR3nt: TGTGCCAGCAAGACGGGAGGAGGGGTATTGGGCGAGACCCAGTACTTC
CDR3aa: CASKTGGGVLGETQYF

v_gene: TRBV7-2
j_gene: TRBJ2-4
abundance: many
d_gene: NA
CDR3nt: TGTGCCAGCAGTCTAGGTGACATTCAGTACTTC
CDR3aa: CASSLGDIQYF

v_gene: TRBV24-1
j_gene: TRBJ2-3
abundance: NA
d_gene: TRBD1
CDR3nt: TGTGCCACCAGTGATTTGCAGGGGGCGGTCACAGATACGCAGTATTTT
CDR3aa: CATSDLQGAVTDTQYF

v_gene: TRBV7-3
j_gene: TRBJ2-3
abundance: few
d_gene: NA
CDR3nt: TGTGCCAGCAGCTTAACTTTTGGCACAGATACGCAGTATTTT
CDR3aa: CASSLTFGTDTQYF

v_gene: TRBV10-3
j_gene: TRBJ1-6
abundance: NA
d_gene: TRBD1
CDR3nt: TGTGCCATCAGTGAGCCGGGACAGGGGGTGAATTCACCCCTCCACTTT
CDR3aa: CAISEPGQGVNSPLHF

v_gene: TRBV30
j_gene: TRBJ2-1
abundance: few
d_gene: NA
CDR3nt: TGTGCCTGGAGTCGTCGGCGAGACAATGAGCAGTTCTTC
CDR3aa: CAWSRRRDNEQFF

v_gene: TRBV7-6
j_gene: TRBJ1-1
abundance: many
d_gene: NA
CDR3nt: TGTGCCAGCAGCTTAGCGACGACGAACACTGAAGCTTTCTTT
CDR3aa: CASSLATTNTEAFF

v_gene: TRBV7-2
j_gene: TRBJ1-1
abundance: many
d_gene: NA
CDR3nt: TGTGCCAGCAGCTTAGTGGCGAACATGAACACTGAAGCTTTCTTT
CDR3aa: CASSLVANMNTEAFF

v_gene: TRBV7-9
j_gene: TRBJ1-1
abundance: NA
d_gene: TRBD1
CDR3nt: TGTGCCAGCAGCTTAGGAACGGGACAGGCCGCTGAAGCTTTCTTT
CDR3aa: CASSLGTGQAAEAFF

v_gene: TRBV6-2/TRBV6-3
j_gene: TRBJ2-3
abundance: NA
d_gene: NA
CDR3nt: TGTGCCAGCAGCGGAACTATCCCAAACACAGATACGCAGTATTTT
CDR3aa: CASSGTIPNTDTQYF

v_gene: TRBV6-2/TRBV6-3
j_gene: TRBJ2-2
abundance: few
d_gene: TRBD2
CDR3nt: TGTGCCAGCAGAAGCCGGAAAGCGGGAGTCAACACCGGGGAGCTGTTTTTT
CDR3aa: CASRSRKAGVNTGELFF

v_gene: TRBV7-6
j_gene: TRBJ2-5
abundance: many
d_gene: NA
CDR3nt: TGTGCCAGCAGCGAGAGAGAGGGGTTGATGGCCCAGTACTTC
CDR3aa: CASSEREGLMAQYF

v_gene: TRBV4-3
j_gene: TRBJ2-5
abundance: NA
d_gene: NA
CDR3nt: TGCGCCAGCAGCCAGGAAACTACCTTTTTAGAGACCCAGTACTTC
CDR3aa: CASSQETTFLETQYF

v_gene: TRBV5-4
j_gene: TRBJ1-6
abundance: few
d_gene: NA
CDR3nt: TGTGCCACCTCCCCCGGGGTGGCTAATTCACCCCTCCACTTT
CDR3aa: CATSPGVANSPLHF

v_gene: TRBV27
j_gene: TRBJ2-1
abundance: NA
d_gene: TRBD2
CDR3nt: TGTGCCAGCAGACTCCTAGCGGGAAGCACTCCTGAAAATGAGCAGTTCTTC
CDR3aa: CASRLLAGSTPENEQFF

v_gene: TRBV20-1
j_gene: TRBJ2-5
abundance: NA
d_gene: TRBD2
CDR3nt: TGCAGTGCTAGAAGCCCTAGCGGGAGGCTCCGGGAGACCCAGTACTTC
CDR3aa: CSARSPSGRLRETQYF